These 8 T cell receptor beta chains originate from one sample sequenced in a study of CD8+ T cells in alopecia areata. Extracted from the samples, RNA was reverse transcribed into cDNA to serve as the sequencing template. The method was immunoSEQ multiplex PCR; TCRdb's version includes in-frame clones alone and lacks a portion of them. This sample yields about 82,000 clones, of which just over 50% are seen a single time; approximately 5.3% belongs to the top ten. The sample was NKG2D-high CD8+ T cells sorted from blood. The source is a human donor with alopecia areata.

This CDR3 is CASSQDAGANQPQHF. In DNA, the CDR3 is TGCGCCAGCAGCCAAGATGCAGGGGCCAATCAGCCCCAGCATTTT. The chain has TRBV4-1 and TRBJ1-5; D might be TRBD1 (6 bases). The length of the CDR3 is 15 residues. CDR1 and CDR2 from the germline V gene are MGHRA and YSYEKL. Trimming left V 0 bases short and J 3 bases short, with 9 bases between.

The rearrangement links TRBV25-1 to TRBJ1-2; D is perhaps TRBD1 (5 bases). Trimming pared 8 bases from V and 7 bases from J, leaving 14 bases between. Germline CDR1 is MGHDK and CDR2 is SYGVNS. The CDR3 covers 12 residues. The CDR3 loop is CASGASPGGYTF. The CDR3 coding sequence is TGTGCCAGCGGGGCGTCCCCAGGTGGCTACACCTTC.

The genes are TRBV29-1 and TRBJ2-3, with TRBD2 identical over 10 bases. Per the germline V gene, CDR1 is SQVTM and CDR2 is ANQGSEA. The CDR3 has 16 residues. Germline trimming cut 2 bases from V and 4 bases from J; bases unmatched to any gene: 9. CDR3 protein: CSVELVSGRIADTQYF. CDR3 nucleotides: TGCAGCGTTGAATTAGTTAGCGGGAGGATAGCAGATACGCAGTATTTT.

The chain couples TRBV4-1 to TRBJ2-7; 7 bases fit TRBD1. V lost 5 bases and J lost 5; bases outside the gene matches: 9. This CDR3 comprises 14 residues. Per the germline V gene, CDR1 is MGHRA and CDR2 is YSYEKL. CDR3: CASSAGLQGHEQYF. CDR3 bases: TGCGCCAGCAGCGCGGGTCTACAGGGGCACGAGCAGTACTTC.

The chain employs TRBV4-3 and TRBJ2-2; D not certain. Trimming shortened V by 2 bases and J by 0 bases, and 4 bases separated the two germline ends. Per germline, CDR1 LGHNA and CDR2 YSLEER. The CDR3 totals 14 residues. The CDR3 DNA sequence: TGCGCCAGCAGCCAAAGGACGAACACCGGGGAGCTGTTTTTT. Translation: CASSQRTNTGELFF.

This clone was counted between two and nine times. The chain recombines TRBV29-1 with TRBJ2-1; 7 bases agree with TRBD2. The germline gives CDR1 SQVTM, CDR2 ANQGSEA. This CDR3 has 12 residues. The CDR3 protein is CRGGSSYNEQFF. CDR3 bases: TGCAGGGGGGGGAGCTCCTACAATGAGCAGTTCTTC.

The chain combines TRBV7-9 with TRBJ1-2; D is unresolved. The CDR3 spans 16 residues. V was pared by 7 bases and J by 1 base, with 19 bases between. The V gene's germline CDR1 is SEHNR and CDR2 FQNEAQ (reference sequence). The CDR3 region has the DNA TGTGCCAGCAACGATCCCGATCCAAGAAATAACTATGGCTACACCTTC. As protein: CASNDPDPRNNYGYTF.

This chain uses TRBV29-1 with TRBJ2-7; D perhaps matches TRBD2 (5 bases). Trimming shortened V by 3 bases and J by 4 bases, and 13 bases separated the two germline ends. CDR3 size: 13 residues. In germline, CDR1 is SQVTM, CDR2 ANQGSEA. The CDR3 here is CSVEQDSPYEQYF. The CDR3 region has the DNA TGCAGCGTTGAGCAGGACTCACCTTACGAGCAGTACTTC.